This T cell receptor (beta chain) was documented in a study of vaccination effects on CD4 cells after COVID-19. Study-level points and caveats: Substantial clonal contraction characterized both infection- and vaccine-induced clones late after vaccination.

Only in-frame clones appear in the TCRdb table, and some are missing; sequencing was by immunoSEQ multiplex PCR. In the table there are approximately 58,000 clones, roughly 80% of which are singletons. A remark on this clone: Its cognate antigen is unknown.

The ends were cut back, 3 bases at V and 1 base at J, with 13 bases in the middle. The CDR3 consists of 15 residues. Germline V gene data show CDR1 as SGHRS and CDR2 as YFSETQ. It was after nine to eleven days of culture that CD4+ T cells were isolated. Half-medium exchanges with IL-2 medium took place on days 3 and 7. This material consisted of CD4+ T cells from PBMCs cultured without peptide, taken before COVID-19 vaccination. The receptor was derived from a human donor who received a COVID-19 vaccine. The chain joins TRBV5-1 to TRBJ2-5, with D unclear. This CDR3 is CASSSREARQETQYF. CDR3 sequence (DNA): TGCGCCAGCAGCTCTCGAGAGGCCCGCCAAGAGACCCAGTACTTC.